This is a list of T cell receptor beta chains from one sample in a study of shared clonotypes between healthy human individuals. Data came from immunoSEQ multiplex PCR; TCRdb stores just in-frame clones and leaves some out. The sample consists of about 1.1 million clones, around three quarters of them appearing once. Material for sequencing was memory CD4+ T cells from PBMCs. The receptor set was obtained from a man between 18 and 35 years old in good health. Some clones in this sample may be carry-over from other donors' samples. Both conserved end residues are trimmed from each CDR3. Where a row states a size, it is once, few, many or the class of an expanded clone; other rows omit it.

CDR3aa	v_gene	j_gene	abundance
ASSPRTSAFYEQY	TRBV5-1	TRBJ2-7	-
ASNPGLAGAIDEQF	TRBV7-3	TRBJ2-1	-
ASSGGTSGPYEQY	TRBV9	-	-
ASSSSTGSYGYT	TRBV9	TRBJ1-2	-
ASSLTGAREQY	TRBV27	TRBJ2-7	few
ASSPTPHVNTEAF	TRBV5-1	TRBJ1-1	-
ASSSGSGNTIY	TRBV5-1	TRBJ1-3	-
ASSGQGRPQH	TRBV19	TRBJ1-5	-
ASSLDAVGSYEQY	TRBV5-1	TRBJ2-7	-
ASSPVGKGNTEAF	TRBV18	TRBJ1-1	-
ASSLELAGAHEQY	TRBV7-9	TRBJ2-7	-
ASSQTQGRTDTQY	TRBV4-3	TRBJ2-3	-
ASSTTRWGSYEQY	TRBV5-6	TRBJ2-7	-
ASSASLDTQY	TRBV5-6	TRBJ2-3	once
ASSFTGTGVTGELF	TRBV5-1	TRBJ2-2	-
ASSSLSGTYEQY	TRBV18	TRBJ2-7	-
ASSLGQGFEQY	TRBV7-9	TRBJ2-7	-
ASRGVGETQY	TRBV7-8	TRBJ2-5	once
ASSFLRAFVGGQETQY	TRBV28	TRBJ2-5	-
ASSPSRLSLYEQY	TRBV27	TRBJ2-7	once
ASSLKGRGPPFVTGELF	TRBV7-9	TRBJ2-2	-
ATSRRSGGLTDTQY	TRBV15	TRBJ2-3	once
ASSDGPSGWDEQY	TRBV2	TRBJ2-7	once
ASSLSEQF	TRBV28	TRBJ2-1	-
ASSTSYEQY	TRBV28	TRBJ2-7	-
AISEGRVYGYT	TRBV10-3	TRBJ1-2	few
ASSVAGHYNEQF	TRBV9	TRBJ2-1	-
ASSLLGQETQY	TRBV5-1	TRBJ2-5	-
ASSLYGGYGYT	TRBV5-1	TRBJ1-2	few
ASPPSGRGFYEQY	TRBV6-1	TRBJ2-7	-
AISLGGAYNEQF	TRBV10-3	TRBJ2-1	-